This entry features one T cell receptor beta chain sequence. Its specific antigen is unknown. No base quality information exists; no much larger clone differs at one position. The data were taken from a study of sequential checkpoint blockade in melanoma (dated by TCRdb to between 2017 and 2020). For the study in its entirety: Patients were randomized 1:1 to first-line nivolumab followed by ipilimumab (arm A) or ipilimumab followed by nivolumab (arm B). Both trial sequences were followed by maintenance nivolumab.

The immunoSEQ Assay was used to immunosequence TCRbeta CDR3 regions from genomic DNA. Genomic DNA was amplified by bias-controlled multiplex PCR before high-throughput sequencing. The paper's processing steps were these. To quantify the absolute abundance of each unique TCRbeta CDR3 region, the sequences were collapsed and filtered. Clonality, defined as 1 minus Pielou's evenness, was calculated using only productive rearrangements. A previously published method was used to identify clones whose frequencies were significantly greater in on-treatment samples than in baseline samples. TCRdb's version of the immuneACCESS table is confined to in-frame rearrangements and falls short of the full clone set. An unresolved V gene accounts for under half of the shortfall where checked; the remainder is of unknown origin. V and J calls and clone size are those listed in that table; D and trimming were worked out from the DNA. This sample is represented by 10,000 or so clones; around three quarters of them were singletons. The ten largest clones add up to around 14% of the sample.

In the paper's terms, the treatment or condition label means: randomized to nivolumab then ipilimumab (arm A) or the reverse (arm B). None of the trial patients had been given prior DNA-damaging chemotherapy. Live CD3+CD8+ cells negative for CD19 and CD56 were sorted from thawed PBMCs on a FACS Aria II flow cytometer. Samples were obtained from patients with melanoma enrolled in CheckMate 064, a randomized, open-label phase II trial of sequential checkpoint blockade. Leukapheresis was used to collect peripheral blood mononuclear cells, which were then purified with Ficoll-Paque and frozen in human serum with 10% DMSO. Purity of sorted blood CD3+CD8+ cells was verified at >95% immediately after sorting, followed by DNA extraction. Broader findings and caveats from the paper: The model for predicting response that combines TCR metrics with mutation burden needs to be validated in larger, independent patient cohorts.

The CDR3 contains 14 residues, cysteine and phenylalanine counted. The read is trimmed to its CDR3 DNA, 42 bases read in frame from base 1. Taken from the germline V gene, the CDR1 and CDR2 loops are SQVTM and ANQGSEA. Cut back by 5 bases and 1 base, the V and J ends lie 14 bases apart. The material sequenced was CD8+ T cells sorted from blood (inferred from file names), taken from a patient given nivolumab and ipilimumab in sequence. The sequence links TRBV29-1 to TRBJ1-1; the D gene is unclear. The clonotype comes from a human donor with melanoma. The sequenced DNA is TGCAGCGTTCGCCAAATCCTACCGAACACTGAAGCTTTCTTT. This codes for CSVRQILPNTEAFF.